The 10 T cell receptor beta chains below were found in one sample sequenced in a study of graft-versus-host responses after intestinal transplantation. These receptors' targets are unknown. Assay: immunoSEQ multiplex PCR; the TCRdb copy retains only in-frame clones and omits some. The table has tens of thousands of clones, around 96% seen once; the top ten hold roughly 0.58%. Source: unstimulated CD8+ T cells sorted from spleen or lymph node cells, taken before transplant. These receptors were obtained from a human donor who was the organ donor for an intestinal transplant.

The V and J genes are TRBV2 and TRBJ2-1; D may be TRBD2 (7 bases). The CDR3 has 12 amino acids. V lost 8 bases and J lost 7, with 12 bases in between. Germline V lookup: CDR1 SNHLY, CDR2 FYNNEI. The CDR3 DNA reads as TGTGCCAGCCGGGGGGCGAGGAATGAGCAGTTCTTC. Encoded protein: CASRGARNEQFF.

For the CDR3, the DNA is TGTGCCAGCAGCTTGGGTGACTACGAGCAGTACTTC. As protein: CASSLGDYEQYF. The chain is built from TRBV5-6 and TRBJ2-7, with unresolved D. CDR1 and CDR2 (germline): SGHDT, YYEEEE. The CDR3 has 12 residues. Trimming cost V 0 bases and J 3 bases, with 4 bases left between them.

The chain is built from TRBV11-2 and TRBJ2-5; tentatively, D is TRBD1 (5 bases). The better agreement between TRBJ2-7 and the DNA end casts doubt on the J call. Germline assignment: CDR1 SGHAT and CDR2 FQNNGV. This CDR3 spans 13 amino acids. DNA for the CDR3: TGTGCCAGCAGGGCCAGGGTAGGTTACGAGCAGTACTTC. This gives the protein CASRARVGYEQYF.

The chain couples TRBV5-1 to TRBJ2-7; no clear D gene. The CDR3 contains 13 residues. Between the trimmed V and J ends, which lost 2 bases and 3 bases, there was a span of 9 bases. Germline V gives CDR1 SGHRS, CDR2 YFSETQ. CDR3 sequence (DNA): TGCGCCAGCAGCTTTGGCACCCACTACGAGCAGTACTTC. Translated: CASSFGTHYEQYF.

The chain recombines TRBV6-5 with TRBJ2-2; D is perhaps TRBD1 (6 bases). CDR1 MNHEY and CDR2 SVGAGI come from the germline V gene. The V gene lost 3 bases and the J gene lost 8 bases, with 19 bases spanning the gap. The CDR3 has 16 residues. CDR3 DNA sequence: TGTGCCAGCAGTTATTCCGGGACAAGTCTTATTGGGGAGCTGTTTTTT. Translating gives CASSYSGTSLIGELFF.

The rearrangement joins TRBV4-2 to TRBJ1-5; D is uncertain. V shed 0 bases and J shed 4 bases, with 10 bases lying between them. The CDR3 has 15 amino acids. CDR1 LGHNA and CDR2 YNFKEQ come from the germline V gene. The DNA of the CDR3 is TGTGCCAGCAGCCAAGAGGCGACATGGAATCAGCCCCAGCATTTT. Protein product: CASSQEATWNQPQHF.

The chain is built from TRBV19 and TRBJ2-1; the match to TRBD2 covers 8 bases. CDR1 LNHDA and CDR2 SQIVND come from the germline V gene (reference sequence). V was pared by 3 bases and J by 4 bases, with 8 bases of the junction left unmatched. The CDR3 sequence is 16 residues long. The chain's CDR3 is CASSMGGGGLYNEQFF. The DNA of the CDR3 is TGTGCCAGTAGTATGGGAGGCGGGGGGCTTTACAATGAGCAGTTCTTC. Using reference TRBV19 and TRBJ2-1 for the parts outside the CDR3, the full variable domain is DGGITQSPKYLFRKEGQNVTLSCEQNLNHDAMYWYRQDPGQGLRLIYYSQIVNDFQKGDIAEGYSVSREKKESFPLTVTSAQKNPTAFYLCASSMGGGGLYNEQFFGPGTRLTVL.

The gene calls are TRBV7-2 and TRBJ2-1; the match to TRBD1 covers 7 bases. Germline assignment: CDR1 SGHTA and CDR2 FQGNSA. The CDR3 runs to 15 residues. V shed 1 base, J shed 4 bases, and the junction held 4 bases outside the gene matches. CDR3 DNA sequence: TGTGCCAGCAGCTTAGAAGGGACAGTATACAATGAGCAGTTCTTC. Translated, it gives CASSLEGTVYNEQFF.

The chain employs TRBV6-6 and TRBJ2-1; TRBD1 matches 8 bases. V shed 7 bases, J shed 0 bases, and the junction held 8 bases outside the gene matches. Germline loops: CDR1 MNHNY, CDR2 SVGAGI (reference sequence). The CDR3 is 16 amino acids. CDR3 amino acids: CASINRGVYSYNEQFF. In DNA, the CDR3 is TGTGCCAGCATCAACAGGGGGGTCTACTCCTACAATGAGCAGTTCTTC.

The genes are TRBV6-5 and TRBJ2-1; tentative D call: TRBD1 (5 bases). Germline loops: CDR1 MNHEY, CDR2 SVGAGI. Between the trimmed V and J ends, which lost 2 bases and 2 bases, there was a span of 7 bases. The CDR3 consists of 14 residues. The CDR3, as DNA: TGTGCCAGCAGTTACGCAGGGCCCTACAATGAGCAGTTCTTC. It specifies CASSYAGPYNEQFF.